This TCR beta chain was observed in a study of response to subunit inactivated influenza vaccine. Germline V gives CDR1 DFQATT, CDR2 SNEGSKA (reference sequence). This CDR3 has 15 amino acids. The trim removed 4 bases at V and 4 bases at J, leaving 8 bases unmatched. TCRdb analysed the RT-PCR reads with MiXCR anew, one entry per CDR3 protein. Among approximately 700,000 distinct CDR3 sequences, roughly 14% were seen once, and the ten largest hold 9.5% to 13%. Study-wide results and limits: Each seasonal flu vaccination may recruit only limited new T cells, authors suggested.

This clonotype was seen a handful of times. Its specificity is not known. The TCR comes from a man aged 45-60 years who received an inactivated influenza vaccine. The rearrangement links TRBV20-1 to TRBJ2-7, with TRBD2 matching 12 bases. The material was PBMCs from blood, obtained 12 days after vaccination. The DNA of the CDR3 is TGCAGTGCTACCTACCCAGGACTAGCGGGATACGAGCAGTACTTC. This codes for CSATYPGLAGYEQYF.